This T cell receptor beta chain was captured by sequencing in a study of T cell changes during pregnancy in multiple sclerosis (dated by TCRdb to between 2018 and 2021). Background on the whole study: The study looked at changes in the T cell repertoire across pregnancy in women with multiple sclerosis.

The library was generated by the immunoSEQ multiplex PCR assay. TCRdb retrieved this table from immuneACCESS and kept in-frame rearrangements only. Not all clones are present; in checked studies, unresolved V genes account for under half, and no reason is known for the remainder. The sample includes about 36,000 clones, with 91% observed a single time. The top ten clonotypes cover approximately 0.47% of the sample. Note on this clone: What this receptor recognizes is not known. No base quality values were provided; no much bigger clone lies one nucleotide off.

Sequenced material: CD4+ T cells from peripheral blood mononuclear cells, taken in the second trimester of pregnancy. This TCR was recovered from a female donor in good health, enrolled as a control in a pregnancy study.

The CDR3 has the sequence CASSSIHSNRGWNEQFF. The nucleotide sequence reads TGTGCCAGCAGCTCGATACATTCAAACAGGGGTTGGAATGAGCAGTTCTTC. In this chain, TRBV7-2 is recombined with TRBJ2-1; TRBD1 aligns with 7 central bases. Taken from cysteine to phenylalanine, the CDR3 has 17 residues. Kept here is only the CDR3 DNA, which spans 51 bases and is read in frame from base 1. The germline V gene gives CDR1 as SGHTA and CDR2 as FQGNSA. Trimming accounts for 4 bases at V and 7 bases at J, while the number of junction bases matched to no gene is 16. This CDR3, with the reference TRBV7-2 and TRBJ2-1 proteins standing in past its ends, gives the full variable domain GAGVSQSPSNKVTEKGKDVELRCDPISGHTALYWYRQSLGQGLEFLIYFQGNSAPDKSGLPSDRFSAERTGGSVSTLTIQRTQQEDSAVYLCASSSIHSNRGWNEQFFGPGTRLTVL.